This TCR beta chain was profiled in a study of blood T cell repertoires in COVID-19. About the research overall: Whether acute or convalescent, the COVID-19 samples came from the United States, Italy and Spain.

Per the original data handling: Reference gene primer amplification yielded estimated nucleated cell counts. Clones were sequenced by immunoSEQ multiplex PCR, and TCRdb holds only the in-frame ones, with some missing. V and J calls and clone size come straight from that table; D and trimming were deduced from the DNA. Of tens of thousands of clones in the sample, under 95% are singletons; the top ten hold 2% to 2.5%. The CDR3 sequence is 14 residues long. Trimming took off 0 bases at V and 0 bases at J, with 6 bases between the two ends. Germline loops: CDR1 SGHRS, CDR2 YFSETQ. The TCR comes from a human donor with active COVID-19. The donor label of this sample is uncertain. V usage is TRBV5-1 and J usage is TRBJ1-1; D is ambiguous. The specimen was peripheral blood. CDR3 region: CASSLGPMNTEAFF. Written as DNA, the CDR3 is TGCGCCAGCAGCTTGGGTCCTATGAACACTGAAGCTTTCTTT.